In its sample, the clone carrying this TCR beta chain was seen once. This entry is derived from a study of cytomegalovirus exposure and HLA in healthy donors. With 60 Vbeta and 13 Jbeta primers, the PCR was carried out. The data were produced by immunoSEQ multiplex PCR, yet TCRdb's version contains in-frame clones alone and is incomplete. The sample carries under 150,000 clones, roughly 79% recorded once. CDR1 is WSHSY, CDR2 SAAADI, per germline. There are 17 residues in the CDR3. After removal of 4 bases from V and 0 bases from J, the junction contained 9 bases not matched to a gene. The receptor was isolated from a middle-aged woman in good health and CMV-seropositive. The J gene is TRBJ1-2, the V gene TRBV10-2, with 9 positions matching TRBD1. The specimen sequenced was PBMCs. The CDR3 region is CASSVGGQGVTNYGYTF. The DNA of the CDR3 is TGCGCCAGCAGTGTAGGGGGACAGGGCGTTACTAACTATGGCTACACCTTC.